The TCR beta chain under discussion was sequenced for a study of T cell responses to AZD1222 COVID-19 vaccine. Study information: Pooled samples include second doses given at about 4 or 12 weeks. Study results and limitations: Just a handful of AZD1222 recipients tested seropositive at baseline. Receipt of two AZD1222 doses was followed by a rise in Spike-specific TCR breadth and depth.

The CDR3 is 13 amino acids. Deletions cut 0 bases from V and 2 bases from J, with 6 bases between. The germline V gene encodes CDR1 SGHNT and CDR2 YYREEE (reference sequence). This clone was recorded a few times. Its antigen is currently unknown. Sequenced by immunoSEQ multiplex PCR; TCRdb stores in-frame clones only, minus some. The data contain some 150,000 clones, approximately 90% of them singletons. The chain is built from TRBV5-4 and TRBJ2-7; D not certain. This sample comprised peripheral blood, obtained on day 0 of AZD1222 vaccination. The TCR comes from an adult in good health. CDR3 sequence: CASSLVGTYEQYF. The CDR3 coding sequence is TGTGCCAGCAGCTTGGTGGGGACCTACGAGCAGTACTTC. The variable domain in full, completed from reference TRBV5-4 and TRBJ2-7, reads ETGVTQSPTHLIKTRGQQVTLRCSSQSGHNTVSWYQQALGQGPQFIFQYYREEENGRGNFPPRFSGLQFPNYSSELNVNALELDDSALYLCASSLVGTYEQYFGPGTRLTVT.